These 31 T cell receptor beta chains share one sample of origin, sequenced in a study of blood T cell repertoires in COVID-19. Sequenced by immunoSEQ multiplex PCR; TCRdb stores in-frame clones only, minus some. The sample consists of some 210,000 clones, 84% of them appearing once. The material sequenced was peripheral blood. These receptors were obtained from a woman between 50 and 59 years old with active or convalescent COVID-19.

The chain links TRBV7-3 to TRBJ2-2, with unresolved D. V was trimmed by 5 bases and J by 5 bases, leaving 3 bases between them. The CDR3 is 11 amino acids. The germline gives CDR1 SGHTA, CDR2 FQGTGA. CDR3 in DNA: TGTGCCAGCAGCCTTACCGGGGAGCTGTTTTTT. Translation: CASSLTGELFF.

For the CDR3, the DNA is TGTGCCTGGAGTGTTAAGGGGGAGACCCAGTACTTC. This translates into CAWSVKGETQYF. The chain couples TRBV30 to TRBJ2-5, with D possibly matching TRBD1 (5 bases). Germline V gives CDR1 GTSNPN, CDR2 SVGIG (reference sequence). The CDR3 is made up of 12 amino acids. V shed 0 bases and J shed 5 bases, with 7 bases lying between them.

The chain employs TRBV2 and TRBJ2-7, with D unresolved. This CDR3 has 11 amino acids. V was pared by 7 bases and J by 6 bases, with 10 bases between. Germline CDR1 SNHLY, CDR2 FYNNEI. The CDR3 DNA reads as TGTGCCAGCACGCTAGTAGGCGAGCAGTACGTC. Protein sequence: CASTLVGEQYV.

The chain has TRBV28 and TRBJ1-2; D is perhaps TRBD1 (5 bases). Deletions cut 2 bases from V and 3 bases from J, with 7 bases between. This CDR3 has 13 residues. In germline, CDR1 is MDHEN, CDR2 SYDVKM. Written as DNA, the CDR3 is TGTGCCAGCAGTTTAGGGACTGACTATGGCTACACCTTC. Protein product: CASSLGTDYGYTF.

This sequence joins TRBV9 and TRBJ2-3, with a possible D match to TRBD2 (6 bases). The CDR3 consists of 14 residues. The V gene lost 4 bases and the J gene lost 3 bases, with 12 bases spanning the gap. Per the germline V gene, CDR1 is SGDLS and CDR2 is YYNGEE. CDR3 sequence (DNA): TGTGCCAGCAGCCTCAGGAGCGGGACAGATACGCAGTATTTT. It yields the protein CASSLRSGTDTQYF.

The chain has TRBV5-5 and TRBJ1-5; TRBD1 is a possible D gene (6 bases). The CDR3 has 16 amino acids. The ends were cut back, 0 bases at V and 0 bases at J, with 10 bases in the middle. The germline gives CDR1 SGHKS, CDR2 YYEKEE (reference sequence). CDR3 amino acids: CASSLDRAYSNQPQHF. DNA for the CDR3: TGTGCCAGCAGCTTGGACAGGGCATATAGCAATCAGCCCCAGCATTTT.

A single count supports this clone. The chain carries TRBV14 and TRBJ1-2; no definite D call. Trimming cost V 2 bases and J 7 bases, with 17 bases left between them. Germline CDR1 is SGHDN and CDR2 is FVKESK. This CDR3 contains 15 residues. This CDR3 is CASSQSGRAAGGYTF. CDR3 nucleotides: TGTGCCAGCAGCCAATCGGGGAGGGCCGCGGGTGGCTACACCTTC.

The chain combines TRBV28 with TRBJ1-5, with TRBD1 matching 7 bases. CDR1 and CDR2 (germline): MDHEN, SYDVKM. J lost 3 bases, V lost 6 bases, and 5 bases had no gene match. The CDR3 consists of 14 residues. The CDR3 sequence is CASSGDRINQPQHF. In DNA form, the CDR3 reads TGTGCCAGCAGCGGGGACAGAATCAATCAGCCCCAGCATTTT. The variable domain in full, with the rest retrieved from reference TRBV28 and TRBJ1-5, is DVKVTQSSRYLVKRTGEKVFLECVQDMDHENMFWYRQDPGLGLRLIYFSYDVKMKEKGDIPEGYSVSREKKERFSLILESASTNQTSMYLCASSGDRINQPQHFGDGTRLSIL.

The chain joins TRBV28 to TRBJ1-4, with a possible D match to TRBD1 (5 bases). This CDR3 contains 17 residues. CDR1 is MDHEN, CDR2 SYDVKM, per germline. Trimming shortened V by 5 bases and J by 8 bases, and 24 bases separated the two germline ends. DNA of the CDR3: TGTGCCAGCAGTCCCCCGGCCGGGGGGGGGAAAAGAGAAAAACTGTTTTTT. Translating gives CASSPPAGGGKREKLFF.

This chain joins TRBV3-1 (or the pseudogene TRBV3-2) and TRBJ2-1, with 7 positions matching TRBD2. The V segment lost 2 bases and the J segment 0 bases; nucleotides outside the gene matches: 10. This CDR3 is 18 amino acids long. Germline CDR1 LGHDT, CDR2 YNNKEL (reference sequence). The CDR3 DNA reads as TGTGCCAGCAGCCAATTCCAGCGGGGTTTCGACTCCTACAATGAGCAGTTCTTC. Translating gives CASSQFQRGFDSYNEQFF.

V is TRBV5-8 and J is TRBJ2-2; D might be TRBD1 (5 bases). The CDR3 is made up of 13 amino acids. Germline loops: CDR1 SGHTS, CDR2 YDEGEE. Trimming removed 4 bases from V and 7 bases from J, with 11 bases in between. CDR3: CASSRRGVGELFF. The CDR3 DNA reads TGTGCCAGCAGCCGTAGGGGTGTCGGGGAGCTGTTTTTT.

The chain links TRBV6-5 to TRBJ1-4, with TRBD1 identical over 7 bases. Germline V gene sequence: CDR1 MNHEY, CDR2 SVGAGI. CDR3 length equals 11 residues. CDR3 protein: CGGQGVEKLFF. CDR3 coding DNA: TGTGGGGGGCAGGGGGTAGAAAAACTGTTTTTT.

The V call is TRBV12-3 or TRBV12-4, the J call TRBJ2-7, with 8 positions matching TRBD1. V trimming: 4 bases; J trimming: 6 bases; junction bases outside the gene matches: 5. The CDR3 extends over 13 amino acids. The CDR3 loop is CASSWGQVGEQYF. The CDR3 nucleotides read TGTGCCAGCAGTTGGGGACAGGTCGGCGAGCAGTACTTC.

V is TRBV28 and J is TRBJ2-4, with unresolved D. The CDR3 covers 12 residues. V lost 2 bases and J 5 bases, leaving 4 bases between the germline ends. The germline gives CDR1 MDHEN, CDR2 SYDVKM. The CDR3 sequence is CASSLGQNIQYF. In DNA, the CDR3 is TGTGCCAGCAGTTTAGGGCAAAACATTCAGTACTTC.

V usage is TRBV11-2 and J usage is TRBJ2-3; D perhaps matches TRBD2 (7 bases). The CDR3 consists of 15 residues. Germline values: CDR1 SGHAT, CDR2 FQNNGV. The ends were cut back, 5 bases at V and 5 bases at J, with 17 bases in the middle. As DNA, the CDR3 is TGTGCCAGCAGCCCCTGGGGGGGGCAGGGAGATACGCAGTATTTT. Protein: CASSPWGGQGDTQYF.

The rearrangement joins TRBV29-1 to TRBJ1-1; D remains unclear. CDR1 is SQVTM, CDR2 ANQGSEA, per germline. The CDR3 is 12 residues long. V was pared by 1 base and J by 4 bases, with 7 bases between. The CDR3 coding sequence is TGCAGCGTTGAAGCCGGCGGCACTGAAGCTTTCTTT. Encoded protein: CSVEAGGTEAFF.

This clone showed up just once. This rearrangement joins TRBV10-3 to TRBJ1-2; a weak D match, TRBD1 (6 bases). V was shortened by 4 bases and J by 6 bases, with 9 bases between the two germline ends. Germline V gene sequence: CDR1 ENHRY, CDR2 SYGVKD. The CDR3 covers 12 residues. CDR3 sequence reads: CAISGGGNGYTF. CDR3 DNA sequence: TGTGCCATCAGTGGAGGGGGAAATGGCTACACCTTC.

V is TRBV18 and J is TRBJ1-4; unclear D gene. The CDR3 runs to 15 residues. Trimming cost V 3 bases and J 0 bases, with 8 bases left between them. In germline, CDR1 is KGHSH, CDR2 LQKENI. The CDR3 region is CASSPEIATNEKLFF. The CDR3 DNA sequence: TGTGCCAGCTCACCTGAGATTGCAACTAATGAAAAACTGTTTTTT. Using reference TRBV18 and TRBJ1-4 for the parts outside the CDR3, the full variable domain is NAGVMQNPRHLVRRRGQEARLRCSPMKGHSHVYWYRQLPEEGLKFMVYLQKENIIDESGMPKERFSAEFPKEGPSILRIQQVVRGDSAAYFCASSPEIATNEKLFFGSGTQLSVL.

The rearrangement links TRBV6-5 to TRBJ2-7; 7 nucleotides match TRBD1. Germline assignment: CDR1 MNHEY and CDR2 SVGAGI. The CDR3 consists of 13 residues. The J segment lost 7 bases and the V segment lost 5 bases, leaving 8 bases of the junction unmatched. This CDR3 reads CASSIDRDREQYV. CDR3 sequence (DNA): TGTGCCAGCAGTATAGACAGGGATCGAGAGCAGTACGTC.

The chain carries TRBV19 and TRBJ2-6, with 8 bases fitting TRBD2. Germline CDR1 LNHDA, CDR2 SQIVND (reference sequence). The length of the CDR3 is 18 residues. V was pared by 3 bases and J by 0 bases, with 7 bases of the junction left unmatched. This CDR3 reads CASSIIGTRNSGANVLTF. CDR3 nucleotide sequence: TGTGCCAGTAGTATTATCGGGACTAGGAACTCTGGGGCCAACGTCCTGACTTTC. Full variable domain (remainder filled in from reference TRBV19 and TRBJ2-6): DGGITQSPKYLFRKEGQNVTLSCEQNLNHDAMYWYRQDPGQGLRLIYYSQIVNDFQKGDIAEGYSVSREKKESFPLTVTSAQKNPTAFYLCASSIIGTRNSGANVLTFGAGSRLTVL.

The chain carries TRBV2 and TRBJ2-2; weak D call: TRBD1 (5 bases). Trimming pared 6 bases from V and 0 bases from J, leaving 14 bases between. CDR3 length equals 16 residues. The germline V gene has CDR1 SNHLY and CDR2 FYNNEI. CDR3: CASRVRQPTNTGELFF. CDR3 coding DNA: TGTGCCAGCAGAGTTAGACAGCCTACGAACACCGGGGAGCTGTTTTTT.

The chain links TRBV6-5 to TRBJ2-2, with 7 bases that match TRBD1. V shed 6 bases and J 3 bases; nucleotides not matched to a gene: 7. CDR1 MNHEY and CDR2 SVGAGI come from the germline V gene. The CDR3 has 15 residues. CDR3 bases: TGTGCCAGCAGGGTCCTCGACAGGGACACCGGGGAGCTGTTTTTT. It translates to CASRVLDRDTGELFF.

The chain combines TRBV6-6 with TRBJ1-5, with 10 bases fitting TRBD1. CDR1 and CDR2 (germline): MNHNY, SVGAGI (reference sequence). J was trimmed by 3 bases and V by 4 bases; bases with no gene match: 3. This CDR3 comprises 15 residues. The CDR3 bases are TGTGCCAGCAGTTCCGGGACAGGGGTCAATCAGCCCCAGCATTTT. This codes for CASSSGTGVNQPQHF.

This sequence joins TRBV9 and TRBJ1-3; tentative D call: TRBD1 (6 bases). The V end lost 3 bases, the J end lost 7 bases, and 11 bases lay between the germline ends. Germline V gives CDR1 SGDLS, CDR2 YYNGEE. The CDR3 extends over 13 amino acids. Written as DNA, the CDR3 is TGTGCCAGCAGCGCCCCGGGGGGCAACACCATATATTTT. Protein product: CASSAPGGNTIYF.

The chain couples TRBV7-9 to TRBJ1-2; D is perhaps TRBD1 (5 bases). There are 12 residues in the CDR3. CDR1 and CDR2 from the germline V gene are SEHNR and FQNEAQ (reference sequence). V was shortened by 7 bases and J by 8 bases, with 14 bases between the two germline ends. The CDR3 loop reads CASTDSGEGYTF. The CDR3 nucleotides read TGTGCCAGCACAGATTCGGGGGAAGGCTACACCTTC.

The chain couples TRBV10-2 to TRBJ2-1; 7 bases fit TRBD2. Germline CDR1 WSHSY, CDR2 SAAADI. After removal of 4 bases from V and 0 bases from J, the junction contained 3 bases not matched to a gene. This CDR3 is built from 15 residues. CDR3 loop: CASSVTSDSYNEQFF. DNA for the CDR3: TGCGCCAGCAGTGTTACTAGCGACTCCTACAATGAGCAGTTCTTC.

This clone was recorded only once. The rearrangement joins TRBV19 to TRBJ2-2; the match to TRBD1 covers 8 bases. Trimming took 5 bases from V and 6 from J; bases not matched to a gene: 2. This CDR3 has 13 residues. Germline values: CDR1 LNHDA, CDR2 SQIVND (reference sequence). CDR3 DNA: TGTGCCAGTAGTGTACAGGGGGCCGGGGAGCTGTTTTTT. It encodes CASSVQGAGELFF.

The chain links TRBV19 to TRBJ2-3, with no clear D. V was trimmed by 4 bases and J by 2 bases, leaving 16 bases between them. This CDR3 region has 16 residues. Looked up from germline, CDR1 is LNHDA and CDR2 is SQIVND (reference sequence). CDR3 amino acids: CASSTGRVPLTDTQYF. CDR3 nucleotide sequence: TGTGCCAGTAGTACTGGTCGGGTTCCACTCACAGATACGCAGTATTTT. The variable domain in full, completed from reference TRBV19 and TRBJ2-3, reads DGGITQSPKYLFRKEGQNVTLSCEQNLNHDAMYWYRQDPGQGLRLIYYSQIVNDFQKGDIAEGYSVSREKKESFPLTVTSAQKNPTAFYLCASSTGRVPLTDTQYFGPGTRLTVL.

The chain is built from TRBV28 and TRBJ1-4; D gene ambiguous. The length of the CDR3 is 14 residues. The germline gives CDR1 MDHEN, CDR2 SYDVKM. Trimming took off 3 bases at V and 1 base at J, with 6 bases between the two ends. This CDR3 is CASSLRGTNEKLFF. CDR3 nucleotide sequence: TGTGCCAGCAGTTTGAGAGGAACTAATGAAAAACTGTTTTTT.

The rearrangement joins TRBV2 to TRBJ2-7, with TRBD1 as a possible D gene (5 bases). Germline CDR1 reads SNHLY; CDR2 reads FYNNEI. The CDR3 loop spans 13 amino acids. V lost 3 bases to trimming and J lost 5 bases, with 11 bases between them. The CDR3 bases are TGTGCCAGCAGTGACGACAGTCCCCACGAGCAGTACTTC. Protein product: CASSDDSPHEQYF. Using reference TRBV2 and TRBJ2-7 for the parts outside the CDR3, the full variable domain is EPEVTQTPSHQVTQMGQEVILRCVPISNHLYFYWYRQILGQKVEFLVSFYNNEISEKSEIFDDQFSVERPDGSNFTLKIRSTKLEDSAMYFCASSDDSPHEQYFGPGTRLTVT.

Turning to this clone: One end of the junction is discordant with germline, which a read error may explain. The gene calls are TRBV29-1 and TRBJ2-1; tentatively, D is TRBD1 (7 bases). The CDR3 contains 14 residues. Looked up from germline, CDR1 is SQVTM and CDR2 is ANQGSEA. CDR3 sequence: CSVEGGTAYNEQFF. The CDR3, as DNA: TGCAGCGTGGAAGGAGGGACAGCCTACAATGAGCAGTTCTTC.